Presented here are 22 T cell receptor beta chains from one specimen sequenced in a study of CD8 T cells in Susac syndrome. It was with random hexamers that about 0.45 to 1 ug RNA was reverse transcribed. A single record per CDR3 protein comes from TCRdb applying MiXCR to the immunoSEQ multiplex PCR reads. The top ten hold 0.095% to 0.13% of the sample, which has some 160,000 distinct CDR3 sequences, 85% to 95% seen once. Sequencing was carried out using CD4+ T cells from PBMCs. The receptors stem from a human donor with Susac syndrome.

CDR3 sequence (DNA): TGTGCCAGCAGCTTAGCCCCAGGACTAGCGGGGGCAGAGACCCAGTACTTC. Amino acids: CASSLAPGLAGAETQYF. The chain is built from TRBV7-9 and TRBJ2-5; 13 bases line up with TRBD2. Germline trimming cut 0 bases from V and 4 bases from J; bases unmatched to any gene: 5. The CDR3 contains 17 residues. Germline V gene lookup returns CDR1 SEHNR and CDR2 FQNEAQ (reference sequence).

The chain employs TRBV29-1 and TRBJ1-4, with a tentative D call TRBD1 (5 bases). V lost 0 bases and J lost 8, with 10 bases in between. This CDR3 contains 13 residues. Germline V gene lookup returns CDR1 SQVTM and CDR2 ANQGSEA. CDR3 coding DNA: TGCAGCGTTGAAGATTACGGGACCGAAAAACTGTTTTTT. Translating gives CSVEDYGTEKLFF.

The chain links TRBV9 to TRBJ1-2, with unresolved D. The germline V gene encodes CDR1 SGDLS and CDR2 YYNGEE. The CDR3 sequence is 14 residues long. The ends were cut back, 0 bases at V and 1 base at J, with 7 bases in the middle. In DNA, the CDR3 is TGTGCCAGCAGCGTAGTCAGTGGTAACTATGGCTACACCTTC. Translation: CASSVVSGNYGYTF.

This chain joins TRBV5-1 and TRBJ1-2; D is unclear. Trimming took off 3 bases at V and 5 bases at J, with 17 bases between the two ends. The CDR3 length is 15 residues. Germline V CDR1 and CDR2: SGHRS, YFSETQ. The CDR3 nucleotides are TGCGCCAGCAGCTCCGACGGGTCAACCACTTATGGCTACACCTTC. Translating gives CASSSDGSTTYGYTF.

The rearrangement links TRBV20-1 to TRBJ2-3, with 10 bases that match TRBD2. The CDR3 is 16 amino acids. The germline CDR1 and CDR2 sequences are DFQATT and SNEGSKA (reference sequence). Losses at the gene ends were 6 bases for V and 7 bases for J; bases not matched to a gene: 16. The CDR3 reads CSAPTPSGGAPNTQYF. Here the CDR3 DNA reads TGCAGTGCCCCAACACCAAGCGGGGGGGCCCCAAATACGCAGTATTTT.

The rearrangement links TRBV5-6 to TRBJ1-3, with D possibly matching TRBD1 (5 bases). The V gene's germline CDR1 is SGHDT and CDR2 YYEEEE. The CDR3 totals 16 residues. V was shortened by 4 bases and J by 0 bases, with 14 bases between the two germline ends. CDR3 region: CASSRRGVFSGNTIYF. CDR3 nucleotide sequence: TGTGCCAGCAGCAGGCGAGGGGTCTTCTCTGGAAACACCATATATTTT.

V is TRBV24-1 and J is TRBJ1-2, with a possible D match to TRBD1 (5 bases). Trimming left V 4 bases short and J 8 bases short, with 10 bases between. This CDR3 comprises 12 residues. CDR1 is KGHDR and CDR2 is SFDVKD in the germline V gene. The CDR3 sequence is CATSERGFGYTF. The CDR3 DNA follows: TGTGCCACCAGTGAGAGGGGCTTCGGCTACACCTTC.

The chain recombines TRBV5-1 with TRBJ1-2; the D is unclear. The CDR3 runs to 13 residues. Per the germline V gene, CDR1 is SGHRS and CDR2 is YFSETQ. V shed 0 bases and J shed 4 bases, with 7 bases lying between them. The CDR3 sequence: CASSLAELYGYTF. CDR3 nucleotide sequence: TGCGCCAGCAGCTTGGCAGAACTCTATGGCTACACCTTC. Supplemented by reference TRBV5-1 and TRBJ1-2, the full variable domain reads KAGVTQTPRYLIKTRGQQVTLSCSPISGHRSVSWYQQTPGQGLQFLFEYFSETQRNKGNFPGRFSGRQFSNSRSEMNVSTLELGDSALYLCASSLAELYGYTFGSGTRLTVV.

The chain recombines TRBV20-1 with TRBJ1-2; no definite D call. This CDR3 region has 17 residues. The germline V gene has CDR1 DFQATT and CDR2 SNEGSKA (reference sequence). Trimming removed 6 bases at V and 0 bases at J, with 23 bases between. DNA for the CDR3: TGCAGTGCCGAGGACGGCGAGGACTTTTCGACTAACTATGGCTACACCTTC. Translated, it gives CSAEDGEDFSTNYGYTF.

This chain uses TRBV20-1 with TRBJ2-1, with D maybe TRBD2 (7 bases). The CDR3 has 16 amino acids. With 6 bases removed from V and 7 bases from J, the gap between germline ends came to 25 bases. Germline lookup yields CDR1 DFQATT and CDR2 SNEGSKA (reference sequence). This CDR3 reads CSASGAVQGYLNEQFF. The CDR3 bases are TGCAGTGCAAGCGGGGCAGTACAGGGTTACCTGAATGAGCAGTTCTTC.

There are a few counts of this clonotype. The chain couples TRBV18 to TRBJ2-2, with TRBD1 matching 10 bases. Germline trimming cut 6 bases from V and 2 bases from J; bases unmatched to any gene: 3. CDR1 and CDR2 from the germline V gene are KGHSH and LQKENI. This CDR3 region has 15 residues. In DNA, the CDR3 is TGTGCCAGCTCTCGACAGGGGGCCAACACCGGGGAGCTGTTTTTT. It yields the protein CASSRQGANTGELFF.

The CDR3, as DNA: TGTGCCACCAGCAGAGACCAATTGAGGTTGGATGGCTACACCTTC. Its protein is CATSRDQLRLDGYTF. The chain recombines TRBV15 with TRBJ1-2, with unresolved D. The CDR3 covers 15 residues. Germline CDR1 and CDR2: LNHNV and YYDKDF (reference sequence). With 0 bases removed from V and 6 bases from J, the gap between germline ends came to 14 bases.

The V gene is TRBV20-1, the J gene TRBJ1-2, with D maybe TRBD1 (5 bases). This CDR3 comprises 13 residues. Between the trimmed V and J ends, which lost 0 bases and 2 bases, there was a span of 7 bases. CDR1 and CDR2 from the germline V gene are DFQATT and SNEGSKA (reference sequence). This CDR3 reads CSAREPGNYGYTF. DNA of the CDR3: TGCAGTGCTAGAGAACCAGGGAACTATGGCTACACCTTC.

In this sample, this clonotype turned up once. V usage is TRBV18 and J usage is TRBJ2-7, with D tentatively TRBD1 or TRBD2 (6 bases each). Germline V lookup: CDR1 KGHSH, CDR2 LQKENI. Between the trimmed V and J ends, which lost 1 base and 5 bases, there was a span of 9 bases. This CDR3 is 13 amino acids long. CDR3 loop: CASSPQGGNEQYF. CDR3 coding DNA: TGTGCCAGCTCACCACAGGGGGGCAACGAGCAGTACTTC. Drawing the rest from reference TRBV18 and TRBJ2-7, the complete variable domain is NAGVMQNPRHLVRRRGQEARLRCSPMKGHSHVYWYRQLPEEGLKFMVYLQKENIIDESGMPKERFSAEFPKEGPSILRIQQVVRGDSAAYFCASSPQGGNEQYFGPGTRLTVT.

The J gene is TRBJ1-5, the V gene TRBV20-1; 9 nucleotides align to TRBD1. The CDR3 totals 17 residues. Germline lookup yields CDR1 DFQATT and CDR2 SNEGSKA (reference sequence). V trimming: 3 bases; J trimming: 5 bases; junction bases outside the gene matches: 14. The CDR3 DNA reads TGCAGTGCTAGCCGGGGACAGGGCGCAGAGTCTTATCAGCCCCAGCATTTT. Translated: CSASRGQGAESYQPQHF.

This clonotype was recorded only once. The chain has TRBV12-3 or TRBV12-4 and TRBJ1-2; 9 bases are shared with TRBD1. V gave up 6 bases and J gave up 7 bases; unmatched junction bases: 3. The CDR3 length is 12 residues. The CDR3 nucleotides are TGTGCCAGCAGGATGACAGGGGGTGGCTACACCTTC. Its protein product is CASRMTGGGYTF.

This chain links TRBV20-1 with TRBJ2-5; 8 bases are a match to TRBD2. The junction had 1 base not matched to a gene; V was cut back by 5 bases and J by 5 bases. CDR3 size: 11 residues. CDR1 is DFQATT, CDR2 SNEGSKA, per germline (reference sequence). The CDR3 DNA reads TGCAGTGCTCGGGGGGGTGAGACCCAGTACTTC. It is translated as CSARGGETQYF.

The sample holds one count of this clonotype. J is TRBJ1-6 and V is TRBV29-1; 7 bases agree with TRBD1. Germline CDR1 and CDR2: SQVTM and ANQGSEA. The CDR3 is 14 residues long. Trimming took 6 bases from V and 7 from J; bases not matched to a gene: 9. As DNA, the CDR3 is TGCAGCGTAGCGTCGGGACAGAGCAATTCACCCCTCCACTTT. Amino acid sequence: CSVASGQSNSPLHF. Supplemented by reference TRBV29-1 and TRBJ1-6, the full variable domain reads SAVISQKPSRDICQRGTSLTIQCQVDSQVTMMFWYRQQPGQSLTLIATANQGSEATYESGFVIDKFPISRPNLTFSTLTVSNMSPEDSSIYLCSVASGQSNSPLHFGNGTRLTVT.

The chain is built from TRBV27 and TRBJ2-7; 7 nucleotides agree with TRBD1. Germline V gives CDR1 MNHEY, CDR2 SMNVEV (reference sequence). The CDR3 sequence is 14 residues long. V lost 7 bases, J lost 2 bases, and 8 bases stayed unmatched. In DNA, the CDR3 is TGTGCCAGCATGCTGACAGGGTCCCCCTACGAGCAGTACTTC. The encoded protein is CASMLTGSPYEQYF.

The table lists this clonotype with a count of one. The CDR3 spells CAWSGIWGGATDTQYF. CDR3 coding DNA: TGTGCCTGGAGCGGTATATGGGGGGGGGCCACAGATACGCAGTATTTT. The V gene is TRBV30, the J gene TRBJ2-3; possible D gene TRBD2, 7 bases. CDR3 length: 16 residues. Germline lookup yields CDR1 GTSNPN and CDR2 SVGIG (reference sequence). Trimming shortened V by 3 bases and J by 2 bases, and 18 bases separated the two germline ends.

The chain couples TRBV24-1 to TRBJ2-1; D perhaps matches TRBD2 (6 bases). The CDR3 has 15 residues. Germline lookup yields CDR1 KGHDR and CDR2 SFDVKD. Trimming pared 2 bases from V and 7 bases from J, leaving 14 bases between. The CDR3 coding sequence is TGTGCCACCAGTGATTCGCAACTAGCATATAATGAGCAGTTCTTC. This encodes CATSDSQLAYNEQFF.

This rearrangement joins TRBV7-9 to TRBJ2-7; 9 bases match TRBD1. Germline V gene data show CDR1 as SEHNR and CDR2 as FQNEAQ (reference sequence). The V and J ends lost 5 bases and 5 bases, in that order; junction bases with no gene match: 10. This CDR3 has 15 residues. CDR3 sequence: CASSLGQGDSNEQYF. The DNA for the CDR3 is TGTGCCAGCAGCCTGGGACAGGGCGACTCAAACGAGCAGTACTTC. The variable domain in full, completed from reference TRBV7-9 and TRBJ2-7, reads DTGVSQNPRHKITKRGQNVTFRCDPISEHNRLYWYRQTLGQGPEFLTYFQNEAQLEKSRLLSDRFSAERPKGSFSTLEIQRTEQGDSAMYLCASSLGQGDSNEQYFGPGTRLTVT.